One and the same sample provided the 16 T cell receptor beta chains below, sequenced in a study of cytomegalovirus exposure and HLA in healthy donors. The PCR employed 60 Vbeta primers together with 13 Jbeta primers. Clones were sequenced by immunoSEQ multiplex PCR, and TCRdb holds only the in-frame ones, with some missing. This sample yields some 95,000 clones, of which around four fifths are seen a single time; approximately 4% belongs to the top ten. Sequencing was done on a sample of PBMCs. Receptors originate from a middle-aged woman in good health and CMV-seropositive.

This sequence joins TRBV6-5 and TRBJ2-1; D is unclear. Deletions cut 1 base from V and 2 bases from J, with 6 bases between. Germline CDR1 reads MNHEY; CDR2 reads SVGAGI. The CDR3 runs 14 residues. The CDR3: CASSYLGTYNEQFF. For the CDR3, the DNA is TGTGCCAGCAGTTACTTGGGCACCTACAATGAGCAGTTCTTC.

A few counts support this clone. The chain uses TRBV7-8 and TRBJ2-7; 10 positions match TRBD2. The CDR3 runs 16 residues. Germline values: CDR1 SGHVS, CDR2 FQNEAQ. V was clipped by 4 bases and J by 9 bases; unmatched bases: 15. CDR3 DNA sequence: TGTGCCAGCAGCTCTCGTGCCGGGACTAGCGTGGGGGGGCAGTACTTC. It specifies CASSSRAGTSVGGQYF.

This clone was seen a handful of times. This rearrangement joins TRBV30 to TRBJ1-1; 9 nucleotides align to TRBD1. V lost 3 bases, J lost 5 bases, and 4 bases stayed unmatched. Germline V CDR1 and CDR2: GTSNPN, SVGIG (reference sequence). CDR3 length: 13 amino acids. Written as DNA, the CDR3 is TGTGCCTGGAGCGGGGACAGGGCGACTGAAGCTTTCTTT. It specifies CAWSGDRATEAFF.

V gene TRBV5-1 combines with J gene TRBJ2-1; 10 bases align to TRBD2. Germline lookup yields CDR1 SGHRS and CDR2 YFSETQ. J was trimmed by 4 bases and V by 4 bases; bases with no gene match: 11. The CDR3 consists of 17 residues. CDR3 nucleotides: TGCGCCAGCAGCCTGGAGCCTAGCGGGAGAGTGTACAATGAGCAGTTCTTC. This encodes CASSLEPSGRVYNEQFF.

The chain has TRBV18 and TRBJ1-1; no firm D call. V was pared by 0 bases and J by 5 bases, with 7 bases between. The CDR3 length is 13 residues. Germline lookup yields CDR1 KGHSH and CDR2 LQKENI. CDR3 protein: CASSPPAGTEAFF. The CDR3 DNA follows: TGTGCCAGCTCACCACCTGCGGGGACTGAAGCTTTCTTT.

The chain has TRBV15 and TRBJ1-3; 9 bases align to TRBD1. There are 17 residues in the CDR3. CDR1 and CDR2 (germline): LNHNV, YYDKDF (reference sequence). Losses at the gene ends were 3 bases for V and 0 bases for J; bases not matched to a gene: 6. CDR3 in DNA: TGTGCCACCAGCAGGAAGACAGGGGGAAACTCTGGAAACACCATATATTTT. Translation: CATSRKTGGNSGNTIYF. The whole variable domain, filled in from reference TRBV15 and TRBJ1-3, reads DAMVIQNPRYQVTQFGKPVTLSCSQTLNHNVMYWYQQKSSQAPKLLFHYYDKDFNNEADTPDNFQSRRPNTSFCFLDIRSPGLGDTAMYLCATSRKTGGNSGNTIYFGEGSWLTVV.

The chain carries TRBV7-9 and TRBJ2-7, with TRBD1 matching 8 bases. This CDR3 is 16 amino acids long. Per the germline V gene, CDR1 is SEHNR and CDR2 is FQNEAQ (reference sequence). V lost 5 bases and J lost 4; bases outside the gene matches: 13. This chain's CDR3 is CASSPGGAWNEYEQYF. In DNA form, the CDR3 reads TGTGCCAGCAGCCCAGGGGGCGCCTGGAACGAATACGAGCAGTACTTC.

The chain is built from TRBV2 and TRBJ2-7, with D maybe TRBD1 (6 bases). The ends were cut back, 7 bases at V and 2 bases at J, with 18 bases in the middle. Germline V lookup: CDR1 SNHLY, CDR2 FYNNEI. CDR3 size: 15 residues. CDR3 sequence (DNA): TGTGCCAGCACCCCTCAGGGGCAATCAACCTACGAGCAGTACTTC. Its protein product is CASTPQGQSTYEQYF.

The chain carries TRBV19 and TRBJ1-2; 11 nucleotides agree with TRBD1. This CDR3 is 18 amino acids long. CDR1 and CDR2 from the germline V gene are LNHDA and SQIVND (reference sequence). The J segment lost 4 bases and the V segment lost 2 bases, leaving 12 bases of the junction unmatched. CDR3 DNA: TGTGCCAGTAGTATACGAGGACAGGGGGCGGTAGGGGCCTATGGCTACACCTTC. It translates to CASSIRGQGAVGAYGYTF.

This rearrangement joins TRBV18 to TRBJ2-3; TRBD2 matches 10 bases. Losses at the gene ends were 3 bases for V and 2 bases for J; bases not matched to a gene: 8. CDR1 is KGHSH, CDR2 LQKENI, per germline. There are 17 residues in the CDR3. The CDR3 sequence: CASSPGIAGGPTDTQYF. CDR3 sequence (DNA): TGTGCCAGCTCACCGGGAATAGCGGGAGGACCCACAGATACGCAGTATTTT. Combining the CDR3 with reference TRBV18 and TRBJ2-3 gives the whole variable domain NAGVMQNPRHLVRRRGQEARLRCSPMKGHSHVYWYRQLPEEGLKFMVYLQKENIIDESGMPKERFSAEFPKEGPSILRIQQVVRGDSAAYFCASSPGIAGGPTDTQYFGPGTRLTVL.

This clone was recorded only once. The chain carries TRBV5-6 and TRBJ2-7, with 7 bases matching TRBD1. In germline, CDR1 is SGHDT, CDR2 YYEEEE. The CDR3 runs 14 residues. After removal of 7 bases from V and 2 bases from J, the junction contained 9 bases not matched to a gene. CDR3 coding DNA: TGTGCCAGCGGGGGACAGTTTCTCACCTACGAGCAGTACTTC. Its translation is CASGGQFLTYEQYF.

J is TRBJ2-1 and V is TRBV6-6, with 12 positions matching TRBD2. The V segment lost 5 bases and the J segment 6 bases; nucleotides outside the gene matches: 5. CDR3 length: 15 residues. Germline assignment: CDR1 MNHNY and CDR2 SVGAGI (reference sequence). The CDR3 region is CASSQPGLAGNEQFF. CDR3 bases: TGTGCCAGCAGTCAACCGGGACTAGCGGGCAATGAGCAGTTCTTC.

This CDR3 reads CASSPGDSGTEAFF. In DNA, the CDR3 is TGTGCCAGCAGCCCCGGGGACTCAGGCACTGAAGCTTTCTTT. The chain carries TRBV7-9 and TRBJ1-1; a possible D gene is TRBD1 (5 bases). The V gene lost 5 bases and the J gene lost 4 bases, with 14 bases spanning the gap. Germline values: CDR1 SEHNR, CDR2 FQNEAQ (reference sequence). CDR3 length: 14 amino acids.

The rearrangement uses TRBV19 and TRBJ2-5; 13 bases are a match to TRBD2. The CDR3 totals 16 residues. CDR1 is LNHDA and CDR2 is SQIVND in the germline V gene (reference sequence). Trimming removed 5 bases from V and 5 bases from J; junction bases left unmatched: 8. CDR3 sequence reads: CASSSRTSGRGETQYF. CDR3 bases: TGTGCCAGTAGTTCCCGGACTAGCGGGAGAGGTGAGACCCAGTACTTC.

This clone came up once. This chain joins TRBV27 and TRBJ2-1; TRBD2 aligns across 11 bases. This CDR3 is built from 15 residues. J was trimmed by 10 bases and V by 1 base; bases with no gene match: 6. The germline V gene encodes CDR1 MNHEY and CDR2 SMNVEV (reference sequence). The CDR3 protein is CASSLYSGRAWEQFF. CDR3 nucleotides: TGTGCCAGCAGTTTATATAGCGGGAGGGCTTGGGAGCAGTTCTTC.

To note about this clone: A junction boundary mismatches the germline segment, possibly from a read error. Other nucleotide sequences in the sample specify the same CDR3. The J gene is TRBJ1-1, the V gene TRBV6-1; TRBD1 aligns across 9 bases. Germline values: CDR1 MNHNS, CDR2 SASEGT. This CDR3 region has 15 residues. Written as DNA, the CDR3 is TGTGCCAGCAGTGAATGGACAGGGGAGGTCACTGAAGCCTTCTTT. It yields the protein CASSEWTGEVTEAFF.